The 5 T cell receptor beta chains in this list originate from one sample, sequenced in a study of blood T cells in healthy people across ages. The second PCR ran roughly 7 to 11 cycles with a sample-barcoded 5' primer and J-beta primers. One entry per CDR3 protein, called by TCRdb with MiXCR from the 5' RACE reads. Here the sample spans about 640,000 distinct CDR3 sequences, approximately 59% being singletons. The sequencing sample was made of blood. The receptors stem from a man aged 60 to 69 in good health.

This rearrangement joins TRBV11-2 to TRBJ2-2, with D possibly being TRBD1 (6 bases). The CDR3 runs to 14 residues. Trimming took off 5 bases at V and 2 bases at J, with 9 bases between the two ends. From germline, CDR1 is SGHAT and CDR2 FQNNGV. The CDR3 loop is CASSPDRNTGELFF. CDR3 nucleotides: TGTGCCAGCAGCCCGGACAGAAACACCGGGGAGCTGTTTTTT.

This chain connects TRBV28 to TRBJ2-4, with D hard to call. V shed 5 bases and J shed 6 bases, with 11 bases lying between them. The CDR3 runs to 13 residues. Germline assignment: CDR1 MDHEN and CDR2 SYDVKM. The CDR3 reads CASSPNTVNIQYF. CDR3 DNA: TGTGCCAGCAGTCCCAACACAGTAAACATTCAGTACTTC.

V gene TRBV4-1 combines with J gene TRBJ2-4, with unresolved D. Germline assignment: CDR1 MGHRA and CDR2 YSYEKL. The CDR3 length is 12 residues. Trimming shortened V by 0 bases and J by 7 bases, and 4 bases separated the two germline ends. CDR3 amino acids: CASSQESNIQYF. DNA for the CDR3: TGCGCCAGCAGCCAAGAATCGAACATTCAGTACTTC.

The rearrangement joins TRBV29-1 to TRBJ2-7, with D unresolved. The CDR3 consists of 12 residues. V was pared by 4 bases and J by 1 base, with 8 bases between. Germline V gene data show CDR1 as SQVTM and CDR2 as ANQGSEA. The CDR3 DNA reads as TGCAGCGTTGTTTCCAGATCCTACGAGCAGTACTTC. It is translated as CSVVSRSYEQYF.

The genes are TRBV7-2 and TRBJ1-6; D gene unclear. Germline V gene data show CDR1 as SGHTA and CDR2 as FQGNSA. The CDR3 runs 18 residues. Deletions cut 5 bases from V and 3 bases from J, with 20 bases between. The CDR3 loop is CASSPTDGYNLYNSPLHF. DNA of the CDR3: TGTGCCAGCAGCCCGACGGATGGTTATAATCTCTATAATTCACCCCTCCACTTT.